Here is one T cell receptor (beta chain) with its context. Its antigen is unknown. This CDR3 has 14 residues. Germline CDR1 is DFQATT and CDR2 is SNEGSKA (reference sequence). J gave up 1 base and V 4 bases, and 4 bases lay outside the gene matches. The data were taken from a study of response to subunit inactivated influenza vaccine. Study-level points and caveats: Authors suggested few new T cells are recruited by each seasonal influenza vaccination.

TCRdb ran MiXCR on the RT-PCR reads and lists one entry per CDR3 protein. The sample carries about 650,000 distinct CDR3 sequences, 12% to 15% recorded once. Sequences were derived from PBMCs from blood, sampled 14 to 15 days before vaccination. The chain recombines TRBV20-1 with TRBJ2-7; TRBD2 agrees at 10 bases. This receptor was identified in a man aged 45 to 65 who received an inactivated influenza vaccine. The CDR3 DNA reads as TGCAGTGCTAACCTAGCGGGGGTGTCCTACGAGCAGTACTTC. This translates into CSANLAGVSYEQYF.